The rows below give T cell receptor beta chains drawn from one sample of a study of T-cell memory formation after mild COVID-19. TCRdb re-analysed the 5' RACE reads in MiXCR, keeping a single row per CDR3 protein. Counted here are 360,000 or so distinct CDR3 sequences, under 30% occurring once; the ten biggest clones make up 13%. Sequenced: PBMCs or a T cell subset sorted from them (not recorded which). The receptors were sampled from an adult woman who had mild COVID-19 (a few samples of this study predate the infection). Cell type and time point are not known. The CDR3 runs from the conserved cysteine through the conserved F or W. Each record gives: clone size, D gene, CDR3 length, J gene, V gene, CDR3 DNA, CDR3 protein. A D gene is named only where the DNA matches it firmly. Size is omitted from some rows. Given values are once, few, many or a class for expanded clones.

size: -
D: -
length: 13
J: TRBJ2-3
V: TRBV6-6
DNA: TGTGCCAGCAGTTCGACAGACACAGATACGCAGTATTTT
CDR3: CASSSTDTDTQYF

size: -
D: -
length: 16
J: TRBJ2-2
V: TRBV11-2
DNA: TGTGCCAGCAGCTTAGTTGACTCCCCGAACACCGGGGAGCTGTTTTTT
CDR3: CASSLVDSPNTGELFF

size: few
D: TRBD2
length: 15
J: TRBJ2-3
V: TRBV5-1
DNA: TGCGCCAGCCGCCTAGCGGGGGGGCGCGGAGATACGCAGTATTTT
CDR3: CASRLAGGRGDTQYF

size: few
D: -
length: 13
J: TRBJ1-1
V: TRBV12-3/TRBV12-4
DNA: TGTGCCAGCAGCACGGGGAGGATTACTGAAGCTTTCTTT
CDR3: CASSTGRITEAFF

size: few
D: -
length: 13
J: TRBJ2-2
V: TRBV6-5
DNA: TGTGCCAGCAGTTATATAGGGACCGGGGAGCTGTTTTTT
CDR3: CASSYIGTGELFF

size: -
D: -
length: 11
J: TRBJ2-7
V: TRBV28
DNA: TGTGCCAGCAGTCTGCGGGCCGAGCAGTACTTC
CDR3: CASSLRAEQYF

size: few
D: TRBD1
length: 15
J: TRBJ1-6
V: TRBV12-3/TRBV12-4
DNA: TGTGCCAGCAGTCCCTTTAGGCCGGGACAGGGCACCCTCCACTTT
CDR3: CASSPFRPGQGTLHF

size: -
D: TRBD1
length: 15
J: TRBJ2-2
V: TRBV27
DNA: TGTGCCAGCAGTTTAGCGACAGGGGGCATCGGGGAGCTGTTTTTT
CDR3: CASSLATGGIGELFF

size: many
D: -
length: 14
J: TRBJ1-2
V: TRBV7-9
DNA: TGTGCCAGCAGCCTCGGACAGAAGGCCACTGGCTACACCTTC
CDR3: CASSLGQKATGYTF

size: -
D: -
length: 15
J: TRBJ2-5
V: TRBV7-2
DNA: TGTGCCAGCAGCTTAAATAGAGCGACTCAAGAGACCCAGTACTTC
CDR3: CASSLNRATQETQYF

size: -
D: -
length: 16
J: TRBJ1-1
V: TRBV11-2
DNA: TGTGCCAGCAGCCCCCACCCCGGACCTTTGAACACTGAAGCTTTCTTT
CDR3: CASSPHPGPLNTEAFF

size: -
D: -
length: 14
J: TRBJ1-2
V: TRBV14
DNA: TGTGCCAGCAGCCCGAGCCGGGGGGCGGGCGGCTACACCTTC
CDR3: CASSPSRGAGGYTF

size: -
D: -
length: 15
J: TRBJ2-7
V: TRBV5-6
DNA: TGTGCCAGCAGCAAAGTCGACGTACCCTCCTACGAGCAGTACTTC
CDR3: CASSKVDVPSYEQYF

size: -
D: TRBD1
length: 16
J: TRBJ1-6
V: TRBV7-9
DNA: TGTGCCAGCAGCTTTAATTGGGGACAGATTAATTCACCCCTCCACTTT
CDR3: CASSFNWGQINSPLHF

size: -
D: -
length: 13
J: TRBJ1-1
V: TRBV5-1
DNA: TGCGCCAGCAGCTTTGACTCTTACACTGAAGCTTTCTTT
CDR3: CASSFDSYTEAFF

size: many
D: TRBD2
length: 15
J: TRBJ2-5
V: TRBV7-8
DNA: TGTGCCAGCAGCCACCCACTAGCGGCCCAAGAGACCCAGTACTTC
CDR3: CASSHPLAAQETQYF

size: few
D: TRBD2
length: 16
J: TRBJ2-1
V: TRBV27
DNA: TGTGCCAGCAGTTCGACCGGGACTAGCGGATACAATGAGCAGTTCTTC
CDR3: CASSSTGTSGYNEQFF

size: -
D: -
length: 14
J: TRBJ2-7
V: TRBV4-1
DNA: TGCGCCAGCAGCCCAACACGGGACGGATACGAGCAGTACTTC
CDR3: CASSPTRDGYEQYF

size: few
D: TRBD2
length: 14
J: TRBJ2-5
V: TRBV14
DNA: TGTGCCAGCAGCCAAAAACTAGCGGAAGAGACCCAGTACTTC
CDR3: CASSQKLAEETQYF

size: -
D: -
length: 14
J: TRBJ2-7
V: TRBV9
DNA: TGTGCCAGCAGCCCCGTCCCAGGAACCTACGAGCAGTACTTC
CDR3: CASSPVPGTYEQYF